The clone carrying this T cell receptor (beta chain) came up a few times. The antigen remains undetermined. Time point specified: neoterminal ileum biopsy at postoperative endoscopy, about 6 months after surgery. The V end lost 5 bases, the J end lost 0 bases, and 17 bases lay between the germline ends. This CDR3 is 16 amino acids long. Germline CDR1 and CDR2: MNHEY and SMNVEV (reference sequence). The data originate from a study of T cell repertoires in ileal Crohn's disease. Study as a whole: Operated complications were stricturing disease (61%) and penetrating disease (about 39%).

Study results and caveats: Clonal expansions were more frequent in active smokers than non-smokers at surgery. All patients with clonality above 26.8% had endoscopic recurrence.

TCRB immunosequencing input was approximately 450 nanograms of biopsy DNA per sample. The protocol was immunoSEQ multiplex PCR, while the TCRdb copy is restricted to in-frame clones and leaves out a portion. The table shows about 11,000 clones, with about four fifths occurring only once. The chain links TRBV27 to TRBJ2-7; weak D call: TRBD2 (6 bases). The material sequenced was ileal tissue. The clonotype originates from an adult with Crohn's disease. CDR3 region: CASSLTLGGSSYEQYF. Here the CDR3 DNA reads TGTGCCAGCAGTCTAACCCTGGGGGGAAGCTCCTACGAGCAGTACTTC.